The 14 T cell receptor beta chains given below trace back to one sample, sequenced in a study of a mutant IDH1 vaccine in newly diagnosed glioma. The data were produced by immunoSEQ multiplex PCR, yet TCRdb's version contains in-frame clones alone and is incomplete. The sample records fewer than 50,000 clones, around four fifths being singletons. As for time point: baseline, week 1 (first vaccination visit). Treatment described: pre-vaccination baseline after standard-of-care therapy. Specimen: PBMCs, collected from a glioma patient treated with radiotherapy, temozolomide or both. These receptor sequences come from a man in his forties with glioma. Some clones in this sample may be carry-over from other donors' samples.

The chain uses TRBV7-9 and TRBJ2-7; 12 bases match TRBD1. V shed 1 base and J 4 bases; nucleotides not matched to a gene: 14. Germline-derived CDR1 and CDR2 are SEHNR and FQNEAQ (reference sequence). CDR3 size: 19 residues. CDR3 residues: CASSLEAVLGQGARYEQYF. The CDR3 DNA reads as TGTGCCAGCAGCTTAGAGGCCGTCTTGGGACAGGGGGCAAGATACGAGCAGTACTTC.

V gene TRBV6-5 combines with J gene TRBJ1-5, with D perhaps TRBD1 (5 bases). The germline V and J ends were trimmed by 2 bases and 3 bases, with 11 bases remaining between them. The CDR3 has 15 amino acids. The germline gives CDR1 MNHEY, CDR2 SVGAGI. The CDR3 coding sequence is TGTGCCAGCAGTTACACAGGTGACGCCAATCAGCCCCAGCATTTT. Translating gives CASSYTGDANQPQHF.

The V gene is TRBV5-6, the J gene TRBJ2-7; D may be TRBD1 (5 bases). This CDR3 is built from 16 residues. Trimming left V 4 bases short and J 5 bases short, with 22 bases between. Germline V gene lookup returns CDR1 SGHDT and CDR2 YYEEEE. CDR3 sequence: CASSPLDASVGDEQYF. Written as DNA, the CDR3 is TGTGCCAGCAGCCCCCTGGACGCGTCCGTAGGGGACGAGCAGTACTTC.

The chain has TRBV6-5 and TRBJ2-1; TRBD2 agrees at 9 bases. The V and J ends lost 4 bases and 13 bases, in that order; junction bases with no gene match: 17. Germline V gene sequence: CDR1 MNHEY, CDR2 SVGAGI. This CDR3 spans 16 amino acids. The CDR3, as DNA: TGTGCCAGCAGTTCGGTATCGAGCGGGGGGAGGACCCTTCAGTTCTTC. Residues: CASSSVSSGGRTLQFF.

V usage is TRBV6-4 and J usage is TRBJ1-6; 7 positions match TRBD1. CDR3 length: 14 amino acids. CDR1 and CDR2 from the germline V gene are MRHNA and SNTAGT. Trimming removed 6 bases from V and 5 bases from J; junction bases left unmatched: 4. Here the CDR3 DNA reads TGTGCCAGCAGGGGGGACAGCCATAATTCACCCCTCCACTTT. Encoded protein: CASRGDSHNSPLHF.

This clone was observed a single time. This chain joins TRBV6-1 and TRBJ2-7, with D perhaps being TRBD1 or TRBD2 (5 bases each). The CDR3 has 16 residues. CDR1 and CDR2 (germline): MNHNS, SASEGT. Between the trimmed V and J ends, which lost 2 bases and 5 bases, there was a span of 19 bases. The CDR3, as DNA: TGTGCCAGCAGTGAAATGTTGGGTAGTGGGGGTGACGAGCAGTACTTC. Its translation is CASSEMLGSGGDEQYF.

Here the CDR3 DNA reads TGTGCCAGCAGTGATATGAATTCACCCCTCCACTTT. As protein: CASSDMNSPLHF. The chain has TRBV6-1 and TRBJ1-6; D not resolved. CDR1 MNHNS and CDR2 SASEGT come from the germline V gene. The CDR3 sequence is 12 residues long. Between the trimmed V and J ends, which lost 3 bases and 7 bases, there was a span of 4 bases.

The V gene is TRBV30, the J gene TRBJ1-5; D unresolved. V was shortened by 4 bases and J by 3 bases, with 10 bases between the two germline ends. Germline CDR1 and CDR2: GTSNPN and SVGIG (reference sequence). The CDR3 totals 13 residues. The CDR3 DNA reads TGTGCCTGGAACGGAGGTCCCAATCAGCCCCAGCATTTT. Its protein is CAWNGGPNQPQHF. Full variable domain (rest looked up from reference TRBV30 and TRBJ1-5): SQTIHQWPATLVQPVGSPLSLECTVEGTSNPNLYWYRQAAGRGLQLLFYSVGIGQISSEVPQNLSASRPQDRQFILSSKKLLLSDSGFYLCAWNGGPNQPQHFGDGTRLSIL.

In its sample, this clone was seen a few times. This chain joins TRBV2 and TRBJ1-1, with D hard to call. The CDR3 contains 12 residues. CDR1 is SNHLY and CDR2 is FYNNEI in the germline V gene. The V end lost 6 bases, the J end lost 12 bases, and 17 bases lay between the germline ends. The DNA of the CDR3 is TGTGCCAGCAGAATGGGTGGAAGGTTGACTTTCTTT. It translates to CASRMGGRLTFF.

The V gene is TRBV5-1, the J gene TRBJ1-4; 10 nucleotides align to TRBD1. The junction had 6 bases not matched to a gene; V was cut back by 4 bases and J by 3 bases. The CDR3 runs to 16 residues. Germline CDR1 is SGHRS and CDR2 is YFSETQ. The CDR3: CASSDRQGAANEKLFF. In DNA, the CDR3 is TGCGCCAGCAGCGACCGACAGGGGGCCGCTAATGAAAAACTGTTTTTT.

The chain uses TRBV18 and TRBJ2-5; tentatively, D is TRBD2 (5 bases). The CDR3 totals 14 residues. In germline, CDR1 is KGHSH, CDR2 LQKENI. Trimming stripped 5 bases from V and 0 bases from J, with 10 bases between. The CDR3 reads CASSAGADQETQYF. In DNA form, the CDR3 reads TGTGCCAGCTCAGCAGGAGCGGACCAAGAGACCCAGTACTTC.

The genes are TRBV30 and TRBJ2-7; 7 bases agree with TRBD1. Germline V CDR1 and CDR2: GTSNPN, SVGIG (reference sequence). Trimming at V came to 1 base and at J to 5 bases, leaving 8 bases not matched to a gene. This CDR3 has 14 amino acids. The CDR3 loop reads CAWSAIGGPHEQYF. CDR3 nucleotides: TGTGCCTGGAGTGCTATAGGGGGCCCCCACGAGCAGTACTTC.

The chain combines TRBV7-9 with TRBJ1-3; D remains ambiguous. Trimming stripped 1 base from V and 9 bases from J, with 10 bases between. The CDR3 is made up of 13 amino acids. Germline loops: CDR1 SEHNR, CDR2 FQNEAQ (reference sequence). Here the CDR3 reads CASSLVGISTIYF. Here the CDR3 DNA reads TGTGCCAGCAGCTTAGTAGGGATCAGCACCATATATTTT.

Comment on this clone: A single base separates this from a much larger clone, so it may be a read error. The sample has other DNA sequences that encode this CDR3 too. The chain links TRBV2 to TRBJ1-5; possibly TRBD1 for D (6 bases). Between the trimmed V and J ends, which lost 4 bases and 3 bases, there was a span of 7 bases. This CDR3 contains 13 residues. Germline V lookup: CDR1 SNHLY, CDR2 FYNNEI. CDR3: CASSGQDNQPQHF. The CDR3 bases are TGTGCCAGCAGTGGACAGGACAATCAGCCCCAGCATTTT.